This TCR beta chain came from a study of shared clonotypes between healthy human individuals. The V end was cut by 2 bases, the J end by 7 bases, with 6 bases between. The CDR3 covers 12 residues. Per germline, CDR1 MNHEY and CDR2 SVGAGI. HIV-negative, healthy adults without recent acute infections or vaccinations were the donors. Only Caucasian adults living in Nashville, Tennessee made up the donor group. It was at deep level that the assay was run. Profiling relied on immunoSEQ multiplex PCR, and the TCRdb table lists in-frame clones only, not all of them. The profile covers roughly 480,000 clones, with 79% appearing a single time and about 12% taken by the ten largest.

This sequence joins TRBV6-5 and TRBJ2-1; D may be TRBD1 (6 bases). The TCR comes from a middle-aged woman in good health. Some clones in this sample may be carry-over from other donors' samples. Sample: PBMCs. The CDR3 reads CASSYGTNEQFF. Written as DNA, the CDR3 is TGTGCCAGCAGTTACGGGACAAATGAGCAGTTCTTC.